Below are 32 T cell receptor beta chains sequenced from a single sample in a study of beta chain features in type 1 diabetes. Overall study findings and caveats: Within each of all four CD4+ subsets, Type 1 diabetes patients had TCRB CDR3s that were moderately but significantly shorter.

Which antigens these TCRs recognize remains unknown. Sequencing targeted expressed TCRB transcripts, as all isolated RNA had been reverse transcribed. Data came from immunoSEQ multiplex PCR; TCRdb stores just in-frame clones and leaves some out. The table lists 300,000 or so clones, roughly an eighth of them singletons, with 0.017% in the top ten. The sample was naive CD4+ T cells from blood. All receptors come from a man aged 25-40 years with type 1 diabetes.

This sequence joins TRBV7-3 and TRBJ1-2; perhaps TRBD1 as D (6 bases). Trimming removed 4 bases from V and 7 bases from J, with 13 bases in between. CDR3 size: 13 residues. Germline assignment: CDR1 SGHTA and CDR2 FQGTGA. CDR3 coding DNA: TGTGCCAGCAGCTCCCAGGGGCTGGCTGGCTACACCTTC. Translation gives CASSSQGLAGYTF.

This chain uses TRBV7-2 with TRBJ1-5, with D maybe TRBD1 (5 bases). Germline V CDR1 and CDR2: SGHTA, FQGNSA. V dropped 3 bases and J dropped 4 bases, with 13 bases sitting between them. The CDR3 covers 15 residues. The CDR3 sequence is CASSFGGLTNQPQHF. Here the CDR3 DNA reads TGTGCCAGCAGCTTCGGGGGACTGACTAATCAGCCCCAGCATTTT.

This clone was seen more than once but under ten times. The rearrangement uses TRBV5-1 and TRBJ1-1; 9 bases are a match to TRBD1. The V and J ends lost 6 bases and 10 bases, in that order; junction bases with no gene match: 13. The CDR3 covers 14 residues. The germline V gene has CDR1 SGHRS and CDR2 YFSETQ. CDR3 sequence reads: CASTSGTGSRRAFF. CDR3 DNA sequence: TGCGCCAGCACATCCGGGACAGGGAGTAGGAGAGCTTTCTTT.

V is TRBV9 and J is TRBJ2-3, with 7 positions matching TRBD1. V trimming: 4 bases; J trimming: 0 bases; junction bases outside the gene matches: 14. The CDR3 is 18 amino acids. Germline-derived CDR1 and CDR2 are SGDLS and YYNGEE. DNA of the CDR3: TGTGCCAGCAGCCCGCGAGGCGACAGGGCCTCTAGCACAGATACGCAGTATTTT. This gives the protein CASSPRGDRASSTDTQYF.

This clone has just one count. The chain recombines TRBV30 with TRBJ1-4, with 9 bases identical to TRBD1. The CDR3 loop spans 14 amino acids. Germline trimming cut 5 bases from V and 7 bases from J; bases unmatched to any gene: 8. CDR1 GTSNPN and CDR2 SVGIG come from the germline V gene (reference sequence). For the CDR3, the DNA is TGTGCCTGGGGCAAGGGGACAGGGTCTGAAAAACTGTTTTTT. Translating gives CAWGKGTGSEKLFF.

This clone was observed a handful of times. V usage is TRBV6-5 and J usage is TRBJ2-7; 7 nucleotides match TRBD2. Germline assignment: CDR1 MNHEY and CDR2 SVGAGI. The CDR3 length is 12 residues. V shed 5 bases and J 12 bases; nucleotides not matched to a gene: 10. CDR3 sequence: CASSMSGRATYF. CDR3 DNA: TGTGCCAGCAGTATGTCGGGGAGGGCCACGTACTTC.

The chain carries TRBV5-1 and TRBJ2-7, with 7 bases lining up with TRBD1. Germline CDR1 SGHRS, CDR2 YFSETQ. The CDR3 spans 13 residues. Trimming took 3 bases from V and 7 from J; bases not matched to a gene: 7. CDR3 sequence (DNA): TGCGCCAGCAGCTCTACAGGGGTTGGAGAGCAGTACTTC. Translating it yields CASSSTGVGEQYF.

The chain combines TRBV19 with TRBJ1-5, with 8 bases fitting TRBD1. The germline gives CDR1 LNHDA, CDR2 SQIVND (reference sequence). The CDR3 has 16 amino acids. V lost 5 bases and J lost 0; bases outside the gene matches: 6. The CDR3 loop is CASSSYRGDSNQPQHF. In DNA form, the CDR3 reads TGTGCCAGTAGTTCCTACAGGGGGGATAGCAATCAGCCCCAGCATTTT.

The chain combines TRBV5-6 with TRBJ2-7, with D hard to call. CDR3 length: 13 amino acids. Germline V gives CDR1 SGHDT, CDR2 YYEEEE. Trimming pared 0 bases from V and 7 bases from J, leaving 11 bases between. The CDR3 DNA sequence: TGTGCCAGCAGCTTGGCTGGTCTATGGGAGCAGTACTTC. This codes for CASSLAGLWEQYF.

CDR3 sequence (DNA): TGTGCCAGCTCACCGTCGGGAAGCTCTGGGGCCAACGTCCTGACTTTC. Protein: CASSPSGSSGANVLTF. The chain carries TRBV18 and TRBJ2-6; perhaps TRBD2 as D (5 bases). Deletions cut 3 bases from V and 0 bases from J, with 9 bases between. CDR3 length equals 16 residues. Germline-derived CDR1 and CDR2 are KGHSH and LQKENI.

This clone was detected a few times. The J gene is TRBJ2-3, the V gene TRBV19; 12 nucleotides agree with TRBD2. Trimming took 3 bases from V and 6 from J; bases not matched to a gene: 7. This CDR3 has 16 amino acids. Germline CDR1 is LNHDA and CDR2 is SQIVND (reference sequence). The CDR3 nucleotides read TGTGCCAGTAGTATCCTGACTAGCGGGAGTGAGGATACGCAGTATTTT. Translated, it gives CASSILTSGSEDTQYF.

This clone occurred a few times. This sequence joins TRBV19 and TRBJ1-4; weak D call: TRBD1 (5 bases). Trimming took 5 bases from V and 3 from J, leaving 19 bases between them. The CDR3 extends over 17 amino acids. Germline loops: CDR1 LNHDA, CDR2 SQIVND (reference sequence). DNA of the CDR3: TGTGCCAGTAGTGACGACAGCTGGTTGTGGGCTAATGAAAAACTGTTTTTT. This codes for CASSDDSWLWANEKLFF.

This rearrangement joins TRBV7-2 to TRBJ2-3, with D possibly being TRBD2 (6 bases). V lost 2 bases to trimming and J lost 2 bases, with 20 bases between them. The CDR3 sequence is 18 residues long. The germline V gene has CDR1 SGHTA and CDR2 FQGNSA. The CDR3 DNA sequence: TGTGCCAGCAGCTTAAGATTTAGGCGGGGATCACACACAGATACGCAGTATTTT. Translated, it gives CASSLRFRRGSHTDTQYF.

There are a few counts of this clone. The chain combines TRBV7-8 with TRBJ2-1, with 8 positions matching TRBD2. Germline-derived CDR1 and CDR2 are SGHVS and FQNEAQ. The V and J ends lost 4 bases and 3 bases, in that order; junction bases with no gene match: 2. CDR3 length equals 14 residues. CDR3 DNA: TGTGCCAGCAGCTCCGGGACTAGCTACAATGAGCAGTTCTTC. It translates to CASSSGTSYNEQFF.

This clone was found a few times. V usage is TRBV5-1 and J usage is TRBJ2-1, with 13 bases fitting TRBD2. The trim removed 4 bases at V and 7 bases at J, leaving 5 bases unmatched. CDR3 length equals 15 residues. Looked up from germline, CDR1 is SGHRS and CDR2 is YFSETQ. CDR3 loop: CASSLTSGRQNEQFF. The CDR3 DNA reads TGCGCCAGCAGCCTGACTAGCGGGAGGCAGAATGAGCAGTTCTTC.

This clone was seen only a few times. V is TRBV5-1 and J is TRBJ2-5, with D maybe TRBD2 (6 bases). CDR1 SGHRS and CDR2 YFSETQ come from the germline V gene. V lost 0 bases to trimming and J lost 2 bases, with 11 bases between them. The length of the CDR3 is 15 residues. Here the CDR3 reads CASSLVAGNQETQYF. CDR3 bases: TGCGCCAGCAGCTTGGTCGCGGGGAATCAAGAGACCCAGTACTTC.

The rearrangement joins TRBV30 to TRBJ2-3; the D is unclear. Germline V gene lookup returns CDR1 GTSNPN and CDR2 SVGIG (reference sequence). V lost 8 bases and J 4 bases, leaving 16 bases between the germline ends. This CDR3 region has 13 residues. CDR3 protein: CAGERRRSDTQYF. Here the CDR3 DNA reads TGTGCCGGAGAGCGACGAAGGTCAGATACGCAGTATTTT.

This rearrangement joins TRBV7-9 to TRBJ1-1; no firm D call. CDR3 length equals 13 residues. V was cut by 2 bases and J by 5 bases, with 9 bases left in between. The germline CDR1 and CDR2 sequences are SEHNR and FQNEAQ (reference sequence). CDR3 region: CASSLTGPTEAFF. As DNA, the CDR3 is TGTGCCAGCAGCTTAACTGGTCCGACTGAAGCTTTCTTT.

The genes are TRBV27 and TRBJ2-3; 7 bases are a match to TRBD1. V trimming: 6 bases; J trimming: 1 base; junction bases outside the gene matches: 10. Germline assignment: CDR1 MNHEY and CDR2 SMNVEV (reference sequence). The CDR3 contains 16 residues. CDR3 coding DNA: TGTGCCAGCAGCCTCAGGGGGTTCTTAGGCACAGATACGCAGTATTTT. Translating gives CASSLRGFLGTDTQYF.

This clone has more than one count but fewer than ten. The gene calls are TRBV6-4 and TRBJ2-1; TRBD2 matches at 11 bases. Germline V gene lookup returns CDR1 MRHNA and CDR2 SNTAGT. The J segment lost 13 bases and the V segment lost 3 bases, leaving 8 bases of the junction unmatched. The CDR3 length is 14 residues. The DNA for the CDR3 is TGTGCCAGCAGTGAAGGAACTAGCGGGAGTAGTCAGTTCTTC. Translation gives CASSEGTSGSSQFF.

This clone was picked up a small number of times. V usage is TRBV11-2 and J usage is TRBJ2-6; D unresolved. Germline V lookup: CDR1 SGHAT, CDR2 FQNNGV. This CDR3 has 17 amino acids. The V end was cut by 5 bases, the J end by 0 bases, with 14 bases between. The CDR3 DNA reads as TGTGCCAGCAGCCCATGGGCGCCATTCTCTGGGGCCAACGTCCTGACTTTC. Amino acids: CASSPWAPFSGANVLTF.

V usage is TRBV6-1 and J usage is TRBJ2-7, with D possibly being TRBD2 (6 bases). The germline V and J ends were trimmed by 6 bases and 2 bases, with 11 bases remaining between them. The CDR3 sequence is 13 residues long. Germline-derived CDR1 and CDR2 are MNHNS and SASEGT. CDR3 DNA sequence: TGTGCCAGCAGCCCCGGGGAGGCCTACGAGCAGTACTTC. Protein sequence: CASSPGEAYEQYF.

The chain uses TRBV2 and TRBJ2-1; TRBD2 matches 8 bases. V trimming: 6 bases; J trimming: 1 base; junction bases outside the gene matches: 5. CDR1 is SNHLY, CDR2 FYNNEI, per germline. The CDR3 covers 15 residues. CDR3 nucleotides: TGTGCCAGCAGACCCGGGAGGGGGTCCTACAATGAGCAGTTCTTC. Translating it yields CASRPGRGSYNEQFF.

The chain combines TRBV15 with TRBJ1-2, with D unclear. Germline V gives CDR1 LNHNV, CDR2 YYDKDF (reference sequence). The CDR3 extends over 13 amino acids. The V gene lost 0 bases and the J gene lost 7 bases, with 9 bases spanning the gap. This chain's CDR3 is CATSRDKKSGYTF. CDR3 sequence (DNA): TGTGCCACCAGCAGAGATAAGAAGAGTGGCTACACCTTC.

In this sample, this clone turned up a few times. This chain links TRBV7-9 with TRBJ1-5; D may be TRBD1 (6 bases). V shed 5 bases and J shed 15 bases, with 14 bases lying between them. This CDR3 is 11 amino acids long. Germline CDR1 reads SEHNR; CDR2 reads FQNEAQ (reference sequence). Here the CDR3 DNA reads TGTGCCAGCAGCAACACCGGGACACCGCATTTT. Translation gives CASSNTGTPHF.

The rearrangement uses TRBV7-9 and TRBJ2-1; the match to TRBD2 covers 9 bases. This CDR3 spans 15 amino acids. Per germline, CDR1 SEHNR and CDR2 FQNEAQ (reference sequence). The junction had 10 bases not matched to a gene; V was cut back by 5 bases and J by 8 bases. CDR3 sequence: CASSLSVTSGDEQFF. CDR3 nucleotide sequence: TGTGCCAGCAGCCTAAGCGTGACTAGCGGAGATGAGCAGTTCTTC.

This clone has just a few counts. The chain carries TRBV6-5 and TRBJ1-2, with D possibly being TRBD1 (6 bases). The V and J ends lost 4 bases and 8 bases respectively, with 20 bases between them. The CDR3 sequence is 15 residues long. Germline values: CDR1 MNHEY, CDR2 SVGAGI. CDR3 loop: CASSSPRQGLWGYTF. In nucleotides, the CDR3 is TGTGCCAGCAGTTCCCCGCGTCAGGGGCTTTGGGGCTACACCTTC.

The CDR3 DNA reads TGTGCCAGCAGCTTAGGTGGGGGGGGATCCTACGAGCAGTACTTC. It encodes CASSLGGGGSYEQYF. V and J are TRBV7-6 and TRBJ2-7; 7 nucleotides match TRBD2. CDR3 length: 15 residues. The germline CDR1 and CDR2 sequences are SGHVS and FNYEAQ. After removal of 1 base from V and 1 base from J, the junction contained 4 bases not matched to a gene. Drawing the rest from reference TRBV7-6 and TRBJ2-7, the complete variable domain is GAGVSQSPRYKVTKRGQDVALRCDPISGHVSLYWYRQALGQGPEFLTYFNYEAQQDKSGLPNDRFSAERPEGSISTLTIQRTEQRDSAMYRCASSLGGGGSYEQYFGPGTRLTVT.

The CDR3 region has the DNA TGTGCCAGCAGCTTGTACTTACCAACTAATGAAAAACTGTTTTTT. This encodes CASSLYLPTNEKLFF. The chain carries TRBV7-9 and TRBJ1-4; the D is unclear. CDR1 is SEHNR, CDR2 FQNEAQ, per germline (reference sequence). The CDR3 runs to 15 residues. Trimming took 3 bases from V and 0 from J, leaving 8 bases between them.

The gene calls are TRBV5-6 and TRBJ2-7; no reliable D call. CDR1 and CDR2 (germline): SGHDT, YYEEEE. The CDR3 sequence is 13 residues long. The germline V and J ends were trimmed by 0 bases and 0 bases, with 4 bases remaining between them. Here the CDR3 DNA reads TGTGCCAGCAGCTTGGACAACTCCTACGAGCAGTACTTC. It translates to CASSLDNSYEQYF.

The table lists this clone with a few counts. This chain connects TRBV9 to TRBJ1-1, with 9 nucleotides matching TRBD1. CDR1 and CDR2 from the germline V gene are SGDLS and YYNGEE. The CDR3 length is 16 residues. V trimming: 3 bases; J trimming: 5 bases; junction bases outside the gene matches: 11. CDR3 protein: CASSAGQGNLGTEAFF. Written as DNA, the CDR3 is TGTGCCAGCAGCGCGGGACAGGGAAATTTAGGAACTGAAGCTTTCTTT.

The chain couples TRBV7-9 to TRBJ2-7, with D maybe TRBD1 (6 bases). The germline V gene has CDR1 SEHNR and CDR2 FQNEAQ (reference sequence). Trimming shortened V by 4 bases and J by 4 bases, and 14 bases separated the two germline ends. The CDR3 runs to 14 residues. The CDR3 DNA reads as TGTGCCAGCAGCTCCCGACAGGTGGGTTACGAGCAGTACTTC. Residues: CASSSRQVGYEQYF.